The 26 T cell receptor beta chains reported below all come from one sample, sequenced in a study of T cells after yellow fever vaccination. TCRdb redid the calling of the 5' RACE reads with MiXCR, one entry per CDR3 protein. The sample has around 320,000 distinct CDR3 sequences; approximately 10% are singletons. This specimen consisted of CD4+ T cells sorted from PBMCs, obtained 5 days after the yellow fever booster vaccination. Every receptor here comes from a man aged 18 to 35 who received the YFV17D yellow fever vaccine.

In its sample, this clonotype was seen many times. The chain employs TRBV5-1 and TRBJ1-3, with TRBD1 matching 9 bases. CDR3 length: 15 amino acids. Looked up from germline, CDR1 is SGHRS and CDR2 is YFSETQ. V was pared by 4 bases and J by 2 bases, with 4 bases of the junction left unmatched. The CDR3 bases are TGCGCCAGCAGCCAGGGACAGGGAGCTGGAAACACCATATATTTT. Residues: CASSQGQGAGNTIYF.

This clonotype was found many times. This chain joins TRBV12-3 or TRBV12-4 and TRBJ2-3; possibly TRBD1 or TRBD2 for D (5 bases each). CDR3 length: 15 residues. V dropped 7 bases and J dropped 2 bases, with 16 bases sitting between them. CDR3 DNA: TGTGCCAGCAAGCGCCAGGTTGGGACCACAGATACGCAGTATTTT. Encoded protein: CASKRQVGTTDTQYF.

In its sample, this clonotype was seen once. The chain recombines TRBV6-5 with TRBJ1-1, with D tentatively TRBD1 (6 bases). The V end lost 8 bases, the J end lost 3 bases, and 19 bases lay between the germline ends. Germline loops: CDR1 MNHEY, CDR2 SVGAGI. CDR3 size: 15 residues. In DNA, the CDR3 is TGTGCCAGCTCAGGACGGGGGGCAGGTGACACTGAAGCTTTCTTT. This codes for CASSGRGAGDTEAFF.

The chain carries TRBV3-1 and TRBJ2-7; TRBD2 matches at 11 bases. Germline lookup yields CDR1 LGHDT and CDR2 YNNKEL (reference sequence). CDR3 length: 13 residues. Unmatched junction bases numbered 2, after V lost 4 bases and J lost 6 bases. CDR3 region: CASSLAGGGEQYF. DNA of the CDR3: TGTGCCAGCAGCCTAGCGGGGGGGGGCGAGCAGTACTTC.

This clonotype was observed a few times. The V gene is TRBV18, the J gene TRBJ1-1, with D uncertain. The germline gives CDR1 KGHSH, CDR2 LQKENI. This CDR3 has 13 amino acids. V dropped 3 bases and J dropped 10 bases, with 15 bases sitting between them. CDR3 region: CASSPLLGVVAFF. The CDR3 DNA follows: TGTGCCAGCTCACCGCTTTTGGGAGTGGTAGCTTTCTTT.

This clonotype was observed a handful of times. The genes are TRBV11-3 and TRBJ2-1; no clear D gene. Deletions cut 0 bases from V and 6 bases from J, with 9 bases between. CDR1 SGHNT and CDR2 YENEEA come from the germline V gene. This CDR3 comprises 14 residues. CDR3 sequence reads: CASSLDLGSNEQFF. The DNA of the CDR3 is TGTGCCAGCAGCTTAGATCTGGGAAGCAATGAGCAGTTCTTC.

This clonotype was seen at least ten times. The chain recombines TRBV20-1 with TRBJ1-6, with D possibly matching TRBD1 (5 bases). The germline V gene encodes CDR1 DFQATT and CDR2 SNEGSKA (reference sequence). The CDR3 loop spans 14 amino acids. V was pared by 3 bases and J by 8 bases, with 14 bases between. The CDR3: CSASTGGPDSPLHF. CDR3 coding DNA: TGCAGTGCTAGCACCGGGGGTCCGGATTCACCCCTCCACTTT.

A few counts support this clonotype. This sequence joins TRBV3-1 and TRBJ1-2; D perhaps matches TRBD1 (5 bases). Germline V gene data show CDR1 as LGHDT and CDR2 as YNNKEL (reference sequence). The CDR3 contains 13 residues. V was pared by 5 bases and J by 1 base, with 8 bases between. CDR3 amino acids: CASSYGHNYGYTF. The DNA for the CDR3 is TGTGCCAGCAGCTACGGACATAACTATGGCTACACCTTC.

At least ten counts were recorded for this clonotype. This chain links TRBV7-3 with TRBJ2-1, with D perhaps TRBD2 (5 bases). CDR3 length: 13 residues. The V end was cut by 5 bases, the J end by 8 bases, with 13 bases between. Germline lookup yields CDR1 SGHTA and CDR2 FQGTGA. The CDR3 DNA follows: TGTGCCAGCAGCCCGAGCCCGGAGGATGAGCAGTTCTTC. Its translation is CASSPSPEDEQFF. Full variable domain (remainder filled in from reference TRBV7-3 and TRBJ2-1): GAGVSQTPSNKVTEKGKYVELRCDPISGHTALYWYRQSLGQGPEFLIYFQGTGAADDSGLPNDRFFAVRPEGSVSTLKIQRTERGDSAVYLCASSPSPEDEQFFGPGTRLTVL.

The sample holds a few counts of this clonotype. The V and J genes are TRBV5-1 and TRBJ2-2; perhaps TRBD2 as D (5 bases). Germline V gives CDR1 SGHRS, CDR2 YFSETQ. The V end lost 4 bases, the J end lost 4 bases, and 17 bases lay between the germline ends. The CDR3 extends over 16 amino acids. This CDR3 is CASSPVTSSFTGELFF. The CDR3 DNA reads as TGCGCCAGCAGCCCGGTCACTAGTTCATTCACCGGGGAGCTGTTTTTT.

On this clonotype itself: A read error may explain this, as a much larger clone is one base away. This chain joins TRBV12-3 or TRBV12-4 and TRBJ2-3; D tentatively reads TRBD1 or TRBD2 (5 bases each). The V and J ends lost 8 bases and 8 bases respectively, with 23 bases between them. CDR3 size: 15 residues. The CDR3 nucleotides read TGTGCCAGCTCCCCGAGTGGGGGAGCCGCAGTTACGCAGTATTTT. The encoded protein is CASSPSGGAAVTQYF.

The V gene is TRBV6-5, the J gene TRBJ2-7; 7 nucleotides align to TRBD1. Germline-derived CDR1 and CDR2 are MNHEY and SVGAGI. Trimming removed 6 bases from V and 3 bases from J; junction bases left unmatched: 14. There are 16 residues in the CDR3. The CDR3 region is CASRLQGTTLFYEQYF. CDR3 DNA: TGTGCCAGCAGATTACAGGGGACGACCTTATTCTACGAGCAGTACTTC.

The chain combines TRBV12-3 or TRBV12-4 with TRBJ1-3; TRBD1 might be the D (6 bases). This CDR3 region has 18 residues. Trimming stripped 5 bases from V and 1 base from J, with 21 bases between. The CDR3 sequence is CASSTRDIGPRSGNTIYF. The CDR3 DNA sequence: TGTGCCAGCAGTACGCGGGACATCGGGCCGCGTTCTGGAAACACCATATATTTT.

A few counts support this clonotype. The chain couples TRBV18 to TRBJ2-7; D not resolved. Looked up from germline, CDR1 is KGHSH and CDR2 is LQKENI. This CDR3 spans 14 amino acids. Trimming took off 4 bases at V and 1 base at J, with 11 bases between the two ends. In DNA, the CDR3 is TGTGCCAGCTCACAAGGATCCCTTTCCTACGAGCAGTACTTC. It is translated as CASSQGSLSYEQYF.

The chain recombines TRBV5-1 with TRBJ2-5; D unclear. V shed 0 bases and J shed 2 bases, with 17 bases lying between them. Germline V CDR1 and CDR2: SGHRS, YFSETQ. The CDR3 spans 17 residues. The CDR3, as DNA: TGCGCCAGCAGCTTGGCCCGGTCTAGTATTCCTCAAGAGACCCAGTACTTC. Protein product: CASSLARSSIPQETQYF.

This clonotype appeared a few times. V usage is TRBV4-1 and J usage is TRBJ2-5, with 9 bases that match TRBD2. This CDR3 is 18 amino acids long. The V and J ends lost 1 base and 1 base, in that order; junction bases with no gene match: 10. The germline V gene has CDR1 MGHRA and CDR2 YSYEKL. This CDR3 is CASSQGTSARVGQETQYF. The CDR3 DNA reads as TGCGCCAGCAGCCAAGGGACTAGCGCGCGGGTGGGCCAAGAGACCCAGTACTTC.

There are a few counts of this clonotype. The genes are TRBV2 and TRBJ2-5; 10 positions agree with TRBD2. The ends lost 10 bases at V and 4 bases at J; junction bases unmatched: 3. CDR1 is SNHLY, CDR2 FYNNEI, per germline. The CDR3 runs to 12 residues. CDR3 in DNA: TGTGCCACTGGGACTAGCGCAGAGACCCAGTACTTC. It codes for CATGTSAETQYF.

The chain has TRBV25-1 and TRBJ2-5; 9 bases are a match to TRBD1. The CDR3 extends over 15 amino acids. V trimming: 4 bases; J trimming: 5 bases; junction bases outside the gene matches: 8. The germline gives CDR1 MGHDK, CDR2 SYGVNS. In DNA, the CDR3 is TGTGCCAGCAGTGTACCCGGGACAGGGCTGGAGACCCAGTACTTC. Translation: CASSVPGTGLETQYF.

A few counts support this clonotype. The rearrangement uses TRBV12-3 or TRBV12-4 and TRBJ2-1, with 14 bases matching TRBD2. The CDR3 contains 17 residues. V lost 6 bases, J lost 3 bases, and 7 bases stayed unmatched. For the CDR3, the DNA is TGTGCCAGCAGACCGGGACTAGCGGGGGAACTCTACAATGAGCAGTTCTTC. The encoded protein is CASRPGLAGELYNEQFF.

This clonotype turned up a few times. The chain uses TRBV7-2 and TRBJ2-3, with D unresolved. Trimming cost V 5 bases and J 0 bases, with 9 bases left between them. The CDR3 is 14 residues long. Germline CDR1 reads SGHTA; CDR2 reads FQGNSA. CDR3 sequence: CASSLTMSTDTQYF. DNA of the CDR3: TGTGCCAGCAGCCTGACCATGAGCACAGATACGCAGTATTTT.

This clonotype was counted at least ten times. This sequence joins TRBV20-1 and TRBJ2-1, with D perhaps matching TRBD1 (6 bases). The CDR3 extends over 17 amino acids. The V end lost 3 bases, the J end lost 4 bases, and 22 bases lay between the germline ends. In germline, CDR1 is DFQATT, CDR2 SNEGSKA (reference sequence). The CDR3 is CSARDRFRVGQYNEQFF. DNA for the CDR3: TGCAGTGCTAGGGACCGTTTTAGGGTAGGACAGTACAATGAGCAGTTCTTC.

Concerning this clonotype itself: A read error may explain this, as a much larger clone is one base away. The rearrangement joins TRBV12-3 or TRBV12-4 to TRBJ2-3; TRBD1 agrees at 7 bases. This CDR3 comprises 13 residues. The CDR3 nucleotides read TGTGCCAGCAGGGCGGACGGGACAGATACGCAGTTTTTT. Amino acids: CASRADGTDTQFF.

This chain joins TRBV5-1 and TRBJ1-6; weak D call: TRBD1 (6 bases). The CDR3 sequence is 15 residues long. Between the trimmed V and J ends, which lost 5 bases and 10 bases, there was a span of 19 bases. The V gene's germline CDR1 is SGHRS and CDR2 YFSETQ. Here the CDR3 reads CASRVTGTKNSPLHF. For the CDR3, the DNA is TGCGCCAGCAGGGTAACCGGGACAAAAAACTCACCCCTCCACTTT.

This chain joins TRBV2 and TRBJ1-6; D is uncertain. The germline V gene has CDR1 SNHLY and CDR2 FYNNEI. The CDR3 is made up of 12 amino acids. V shed 7 bases and J shed 9 bases, with 10 bases lying between them. CDR3 nucleotide sequence: TGTGCCAGCACCCTAGAACGTTCACCCCTCCACTTT. It codes for CASTLERSPLHF.

CDR3 amino acids: CASSLWNPRISYNQPQHF. CDR3 DNA sequence: TGTGCCAGCAGTTTATGGAATCCCAGGATCAGCTACAATCAGCCCCAGCATTTT. This rearrangement joins TRBV28 to TRBJ1-5; D gene ambiguous. The germline gives CDR1 MDHEN, CDR2 SYDVKM. The CDR3 has 18 residues. V lost 0 bases and J lost 3, with 18 bases in between. The variable domain in full, completed from reference TRBV28 and TRBJ1-5, reads DVKVTQSSRYLVKRTGEKVFLECVQDMDHENMFWYRQDPGLGLRLIYFSYDVKMKEKGDIPEGYSVSREKKERFSLILESASTNQTSMYLCASSLWNPRISYNQPQHFGDGTRLSIL.

This clonotype occurred a few times. In DNA, the CDR3 is TGTGCCAGCAGTTACTCTCCCTCTGGGGCCAACGTCCTGACTTTC. This sequence encodes CASSYSPSGANVLTF. The chain links TRBV6-5 to TRBJ2-6; D is ambiguous. In germline, CDR1 is MNHEY, CDR2 SVGAGI. The CDR3 has 15 residues. With 0 bases removed from V and 0 bases from J, the gap between germline ends came to 3 bases.